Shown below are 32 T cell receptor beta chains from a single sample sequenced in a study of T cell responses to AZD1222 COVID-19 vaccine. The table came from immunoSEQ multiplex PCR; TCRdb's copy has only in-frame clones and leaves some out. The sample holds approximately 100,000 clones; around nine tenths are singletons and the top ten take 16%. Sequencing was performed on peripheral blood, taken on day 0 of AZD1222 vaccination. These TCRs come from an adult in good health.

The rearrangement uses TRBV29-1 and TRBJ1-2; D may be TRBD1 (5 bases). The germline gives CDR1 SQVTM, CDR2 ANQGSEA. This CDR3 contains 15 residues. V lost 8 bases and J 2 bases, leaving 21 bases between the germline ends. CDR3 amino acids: CSITLGTPINYGYTF. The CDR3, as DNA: TGCAGCATCACCCTCGGGACTCCTATAAACTATGGCTACACCTTC.

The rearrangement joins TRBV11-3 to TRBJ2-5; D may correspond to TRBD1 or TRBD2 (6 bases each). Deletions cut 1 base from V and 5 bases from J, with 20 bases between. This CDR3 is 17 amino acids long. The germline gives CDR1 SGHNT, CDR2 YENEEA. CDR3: CASSLARGTRGFETQYF. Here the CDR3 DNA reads TGTGCCAGCAGCTTAGCGAGGGGGACTCGGGGCTTCGAGACCCAGTACTTC.

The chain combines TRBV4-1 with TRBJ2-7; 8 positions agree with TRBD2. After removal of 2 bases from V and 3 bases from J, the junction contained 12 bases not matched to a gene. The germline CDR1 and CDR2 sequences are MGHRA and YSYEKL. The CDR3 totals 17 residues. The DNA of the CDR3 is TGCGCCAGCAGCCAAATTAAGGGGACTAGTCGAAACTACGAGCAGTACTTC. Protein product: CASSQIKGTSRNYEQYF.

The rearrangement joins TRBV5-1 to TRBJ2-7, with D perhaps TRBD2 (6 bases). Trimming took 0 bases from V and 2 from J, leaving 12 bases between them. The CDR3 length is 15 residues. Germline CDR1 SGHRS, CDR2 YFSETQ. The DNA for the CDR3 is TGCGCCAGCAGCTTGGGCCGGGGAGGAACCTACGAGCAGTACTTC. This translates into CASSLGRGGTYEQYF.

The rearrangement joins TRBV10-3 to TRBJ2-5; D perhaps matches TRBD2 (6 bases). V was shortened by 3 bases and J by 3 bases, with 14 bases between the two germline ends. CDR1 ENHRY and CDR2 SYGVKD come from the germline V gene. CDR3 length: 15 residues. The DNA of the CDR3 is TGTGCCATCAGTGAACCGCGAGGAGGGGAAGAGACCCAGTACTTC. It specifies CAISEPRGGEETQYF.

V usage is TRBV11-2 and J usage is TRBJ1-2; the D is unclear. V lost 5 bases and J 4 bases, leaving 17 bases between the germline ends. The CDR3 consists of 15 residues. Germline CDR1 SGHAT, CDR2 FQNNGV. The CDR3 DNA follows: TGTGCCAGCAGCCCGTATACGGGGTTGGCCTATGGCTACACCTTC. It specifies CASSPYTGLAYGYTF. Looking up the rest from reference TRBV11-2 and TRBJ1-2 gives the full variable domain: EAGVAQSPRYKIIEKRQSVAFWCNPISGHATLYWYQQILGQGPKLLIQFQNNGVVDDSQLPKDRFSAERLKGVDSTLKIQPAKLEDSAVYLCASSPYTGLAYGYTFGSGTRLTVV.

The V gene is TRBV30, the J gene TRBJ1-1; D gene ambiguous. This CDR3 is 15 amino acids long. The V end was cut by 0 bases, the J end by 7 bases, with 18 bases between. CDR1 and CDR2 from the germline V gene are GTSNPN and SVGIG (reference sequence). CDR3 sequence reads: CAWSVQLTTPGEAFF. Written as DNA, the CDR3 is TGTGCCTGGAGTGTACAGTTAACCACCCCCGGTGAAGCTTTCTTT.

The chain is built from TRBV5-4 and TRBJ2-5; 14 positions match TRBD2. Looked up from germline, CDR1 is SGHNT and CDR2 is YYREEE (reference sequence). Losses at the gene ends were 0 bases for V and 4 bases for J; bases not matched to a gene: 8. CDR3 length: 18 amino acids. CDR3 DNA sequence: TGTGCCAGCAGCTTGGGGGGGACTAGCGGGAGAAGAGGAGAGACCCAGTACTTC. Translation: CASSLGGTSGRRGETQYF.

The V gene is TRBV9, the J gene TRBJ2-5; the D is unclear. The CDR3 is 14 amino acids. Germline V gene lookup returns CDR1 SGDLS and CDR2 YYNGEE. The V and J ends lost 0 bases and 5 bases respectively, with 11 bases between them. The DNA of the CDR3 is TGTGCCAGCAGCGTAGGGAATAGTATGGAGACCCAGTACTTC. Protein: CASSVGNSMETQYF.

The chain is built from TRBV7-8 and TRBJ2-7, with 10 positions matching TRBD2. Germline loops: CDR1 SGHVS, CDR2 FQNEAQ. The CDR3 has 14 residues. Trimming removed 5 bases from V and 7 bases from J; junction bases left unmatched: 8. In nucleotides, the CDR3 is TGTGCCAGCAGCGATACTAGCGGGGCGGGGGAGCAGTACTTC. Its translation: CASSDTSGAGEQYF.

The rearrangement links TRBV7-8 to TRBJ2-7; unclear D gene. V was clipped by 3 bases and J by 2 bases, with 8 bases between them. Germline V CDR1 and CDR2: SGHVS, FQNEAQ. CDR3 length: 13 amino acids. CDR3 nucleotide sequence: TGTGCCAGCAGCTTGGAGCTAACCTACGAGCAGTACTTC. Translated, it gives CASSLELTYEQYF.

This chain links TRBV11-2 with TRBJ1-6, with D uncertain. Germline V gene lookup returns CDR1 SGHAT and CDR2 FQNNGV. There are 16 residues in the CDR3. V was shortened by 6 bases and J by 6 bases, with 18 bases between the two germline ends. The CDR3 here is CASSRLGFVSNSPLHF. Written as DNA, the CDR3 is TGTGCCAGCAGTCGTTTGGGGTTCGTTTCTAATTCACCCCTCCACTTT.

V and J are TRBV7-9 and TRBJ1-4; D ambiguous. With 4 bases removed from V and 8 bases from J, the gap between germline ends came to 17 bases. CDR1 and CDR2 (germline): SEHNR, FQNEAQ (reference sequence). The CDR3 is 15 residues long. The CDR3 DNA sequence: TGTGCCAGCAGCTCAGCGGTGCAAGCGGGAGAAAAACTGTTTTTT. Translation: CASSSAVQAGEKLFF. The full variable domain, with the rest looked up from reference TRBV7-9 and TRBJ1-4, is DTGVSQNPRHKITKRGQNVTFRCDPISEHNRLYWYRQTLGQGPEFLTYFQNEAQLEKSRLLSDRFSAERPKGSFSTLEIQRTEQGDSAMYLCASSSAVQAGEKLFFGSGTQLSVL.

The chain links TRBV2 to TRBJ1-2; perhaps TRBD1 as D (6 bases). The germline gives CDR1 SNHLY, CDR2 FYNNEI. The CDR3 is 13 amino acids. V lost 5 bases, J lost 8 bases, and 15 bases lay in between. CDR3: CASSPQQGQGYTF. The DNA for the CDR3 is TGTGCCAGCAGTCCCCAACAGGGTCAGGGCTACACCTTC.

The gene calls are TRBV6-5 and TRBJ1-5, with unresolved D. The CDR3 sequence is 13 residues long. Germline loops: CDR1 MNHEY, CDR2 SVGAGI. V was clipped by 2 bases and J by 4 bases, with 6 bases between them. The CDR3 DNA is TGTGCCAGCAGTTACGACGAGAATCAGCCCCAGCATTTT. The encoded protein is CASSYDENQPQHF.

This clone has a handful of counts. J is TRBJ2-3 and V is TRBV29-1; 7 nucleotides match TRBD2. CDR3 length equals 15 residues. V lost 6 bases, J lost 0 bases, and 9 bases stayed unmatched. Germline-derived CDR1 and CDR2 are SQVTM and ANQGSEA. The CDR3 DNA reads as TGCAGCGTAATCCTCTTAGCGGGCAGCACAGATACGCAGTATTTT. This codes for CSVILLAGSTDTQYF.

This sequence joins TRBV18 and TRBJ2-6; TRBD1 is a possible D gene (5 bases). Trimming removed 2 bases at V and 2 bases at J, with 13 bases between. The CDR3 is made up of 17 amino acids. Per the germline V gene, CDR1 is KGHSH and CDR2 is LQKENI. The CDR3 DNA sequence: TGTGCCAGCTCACCAATGGACATCAGGGCTGGGGCCAACGTCCTGACTTTC. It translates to CASSPMDIRAGANVLTF.

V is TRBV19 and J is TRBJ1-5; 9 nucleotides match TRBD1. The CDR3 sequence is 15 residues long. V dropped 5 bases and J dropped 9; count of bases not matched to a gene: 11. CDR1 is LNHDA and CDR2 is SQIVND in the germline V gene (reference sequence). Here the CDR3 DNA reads TGTGCCAGTAGTCTCCACACAGGGGGCGGGAGGCCCCAGCATTTT. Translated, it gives CASSLHTGGGRPQHF.

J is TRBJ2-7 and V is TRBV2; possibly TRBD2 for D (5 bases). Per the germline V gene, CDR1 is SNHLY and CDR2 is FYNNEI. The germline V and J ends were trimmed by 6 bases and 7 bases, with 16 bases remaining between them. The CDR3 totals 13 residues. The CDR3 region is CASRIGGPGEQYF. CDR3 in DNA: TGTGCCAGCAGGATTGGCGGGCCGGGGGAGCAGTACTTC.

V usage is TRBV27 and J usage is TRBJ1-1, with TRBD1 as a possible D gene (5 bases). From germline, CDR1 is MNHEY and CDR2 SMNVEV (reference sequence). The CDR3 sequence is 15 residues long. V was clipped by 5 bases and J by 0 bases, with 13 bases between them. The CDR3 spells CASSPRGGMNTEAFF. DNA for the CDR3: TGTGCCAGCAGTCCCCGGGGGGGTATGAACACTGAAGCTTTCTTT.

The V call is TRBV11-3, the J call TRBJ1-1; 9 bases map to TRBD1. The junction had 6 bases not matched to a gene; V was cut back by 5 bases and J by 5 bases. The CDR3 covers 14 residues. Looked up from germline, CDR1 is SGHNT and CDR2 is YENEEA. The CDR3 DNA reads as TGTGCCAGCAGCCCTCGACAGGGGGTGACTGAAGCTTTCTTT. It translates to CASSPRQGVTEAFF. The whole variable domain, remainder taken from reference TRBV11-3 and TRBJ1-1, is EAGVVQSPRYKIIEKKQPVAFWCNPISGHNTLYWYLQNLGQGPELLIRYENEEAVDDSQLPKDRFSAERLKGVDSTLKIQPAELGDSAVYLCASSPRQGVTEAFFGQGTRLTVV.

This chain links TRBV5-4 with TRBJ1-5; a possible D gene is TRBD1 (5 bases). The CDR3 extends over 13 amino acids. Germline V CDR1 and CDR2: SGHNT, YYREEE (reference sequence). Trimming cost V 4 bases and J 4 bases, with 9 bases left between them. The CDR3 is CASSPDRNQPQHF. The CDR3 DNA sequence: TGTGCCAGCAGCCCTGACAGAAATCAGCCCCAGCATTTT.

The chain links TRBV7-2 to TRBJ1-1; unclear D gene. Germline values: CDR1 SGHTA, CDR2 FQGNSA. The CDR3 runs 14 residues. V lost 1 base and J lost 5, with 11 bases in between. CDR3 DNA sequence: TGTGCCAGCAGCTTAGGGGCCCGGAGGACTGAAGCTTTCTTT. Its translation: CASSLGARRTEAFF.

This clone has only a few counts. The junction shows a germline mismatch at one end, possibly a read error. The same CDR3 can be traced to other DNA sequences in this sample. CDR3 coding DNA: TGCAGCGTGGAAGACAGCTACGAGCAGTACTTC. It yields the protein CSVEDSYEQYF. J is TRBJ2-7 and V is TRBV29-1; D is perhaps TRBD1 (5 bases). CDR1 is SQVTM and CDR2 is ANQGSEA in the germline V gene. There are 11 residues in the CDR3.

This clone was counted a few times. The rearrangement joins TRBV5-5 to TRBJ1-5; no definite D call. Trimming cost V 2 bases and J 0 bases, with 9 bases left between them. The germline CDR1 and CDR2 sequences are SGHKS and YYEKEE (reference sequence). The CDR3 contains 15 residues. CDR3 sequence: CASSFTEYSNQPQHF. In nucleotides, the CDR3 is TGTGCCAGCAGCTTTACAGAGTATAGCAATCAGCCCCAGCATTTT.

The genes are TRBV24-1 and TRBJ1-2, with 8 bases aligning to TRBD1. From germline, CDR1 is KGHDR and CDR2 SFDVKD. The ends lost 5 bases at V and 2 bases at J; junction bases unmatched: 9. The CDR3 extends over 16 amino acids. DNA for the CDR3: TGTGCCACCAGTGGTGGGACAGGCGGGGACAACTATGGCTACACCTTC. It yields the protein CATSGGTGGDNYGYTF.

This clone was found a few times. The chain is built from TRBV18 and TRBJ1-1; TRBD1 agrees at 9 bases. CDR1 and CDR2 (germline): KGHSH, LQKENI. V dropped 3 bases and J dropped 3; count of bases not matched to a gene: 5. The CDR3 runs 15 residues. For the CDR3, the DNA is TGTGCCAGCTCACCGGAGGGACAGGGATACACTGAAGCTTTCTTT. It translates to CASSPEGQGYTEAFF.

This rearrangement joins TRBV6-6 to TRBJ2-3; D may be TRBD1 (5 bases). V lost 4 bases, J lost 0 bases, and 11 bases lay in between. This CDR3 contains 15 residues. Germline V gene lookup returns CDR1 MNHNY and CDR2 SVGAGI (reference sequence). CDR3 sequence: CASSFRTPSTDTQYF. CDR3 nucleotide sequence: TGTGCCAGCAGTTTCCGGACACCTAGCACAGATACGCAGTATTTT.

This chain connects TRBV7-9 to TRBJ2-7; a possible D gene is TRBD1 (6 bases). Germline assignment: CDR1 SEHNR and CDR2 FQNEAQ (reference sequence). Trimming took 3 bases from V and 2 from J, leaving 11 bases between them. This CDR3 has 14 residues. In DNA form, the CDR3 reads TGTGCCAGCAGCTTTTCAGGGGTCCCCTACGAGCAGTACTTC. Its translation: CASSFSGVPYEQYF.

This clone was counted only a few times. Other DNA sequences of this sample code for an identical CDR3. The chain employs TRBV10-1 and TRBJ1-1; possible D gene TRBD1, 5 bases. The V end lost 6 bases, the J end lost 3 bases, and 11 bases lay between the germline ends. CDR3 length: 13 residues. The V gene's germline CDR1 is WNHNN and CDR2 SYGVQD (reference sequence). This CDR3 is CASRSQGDTEAFF. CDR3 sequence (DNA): TGCGCCAGCAGGTCCCAGGGAGACACTGAAGCTTTCTTT.

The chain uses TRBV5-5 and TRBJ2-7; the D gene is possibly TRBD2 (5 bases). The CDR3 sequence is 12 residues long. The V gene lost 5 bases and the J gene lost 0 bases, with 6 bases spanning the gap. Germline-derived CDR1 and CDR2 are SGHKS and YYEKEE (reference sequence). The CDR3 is CASSRDSYEQYF. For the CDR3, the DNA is TGTGCCAGCAGTCGGGACTCCTACGAGCAGTACTTC. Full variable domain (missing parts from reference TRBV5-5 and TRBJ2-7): DAGVTQSPTHLIKTRGQQVTLRCSPISGHKSVSWYQQVLGQGPQFIFQYYEKEERGRGNFPDRFSARQFPNYSSELNVNALLLGDSALYLCASSRDSYEQYFGPGTRLTVT.

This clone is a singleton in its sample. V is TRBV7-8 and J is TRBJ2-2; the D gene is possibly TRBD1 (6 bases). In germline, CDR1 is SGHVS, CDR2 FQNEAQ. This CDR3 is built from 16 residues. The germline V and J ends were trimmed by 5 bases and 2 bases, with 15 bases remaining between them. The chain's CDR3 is CASSDRIRSNTGELFF. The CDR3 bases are TGTGCCAGCAGCGACAGGATCCGGAGTAACACCGGGGAGCTGTTTTTT. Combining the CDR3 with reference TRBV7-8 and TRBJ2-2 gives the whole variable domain GAGVSQSPRYKVAKRGQDVALRCDPISGHVSLFWYQQALGQGPEFLTYFQNEAQLDKSGLPSDRFFAERPEGSVSTLKIQRTQQEDSAVYLCASSDRIRSNTGELFFGEGSRLTVL.